This T cell receptor (beta chain) was recorded in a study of OX40 agonist ivuxolimab in advanced cancers. Study overall: Of mixed ages from about 23 to 79 and averaging around 60 years, the group was about 86% male. Earlier treatment with anti-PD-1, anti-PD-L1 or anti-CTLA-4 was permitted, and 35% to 45% had received some. Points from the study as a whole: Some of the lowest clonal expansion was seen in partial responders at 0.1-3.0 mg/kg.

Germline CDR1 is SQVTM and CDR2 is ANQGSEA. The CDR3 consists of 15 residues. For this clone: Its target is unknown. An end of the junction does not agree with germline; a read error may underlie this.

Clones were sequenced by immunoSEQ multiplex PCR, and TCRdb holds only the in-frame ones, with some missing. The sample carries approximately 61,000 clones, 80% to 90% recorded once. V usage is TRBV29-1 and J usage is TRBJ2-2; 8 bases line up with TRBD1. The receptor comes from an adult with an advanced solid tumor such as melanoma, head and neck, liver or kidney cancer. Sequencing was performed on CD4+ or CD8+ T cells sorted from blood, taken in a trial of the OX40 agonist ivuxolimab. CDR3 loop: CSVTGGSGNTGELLF. The CDR3 DNA reads TGCAGCGTCACAGGGGGTAGCGGAAACACCGGGGAGCTGCTTTTT.